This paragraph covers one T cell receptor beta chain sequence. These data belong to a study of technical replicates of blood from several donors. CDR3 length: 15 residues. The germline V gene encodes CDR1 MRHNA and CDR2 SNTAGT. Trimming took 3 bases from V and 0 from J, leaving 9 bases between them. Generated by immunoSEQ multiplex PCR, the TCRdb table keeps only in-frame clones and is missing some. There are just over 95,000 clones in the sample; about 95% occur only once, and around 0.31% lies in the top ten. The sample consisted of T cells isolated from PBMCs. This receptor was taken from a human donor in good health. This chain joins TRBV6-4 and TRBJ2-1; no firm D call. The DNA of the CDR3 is TGTGCCAGCAGTGAGACGTGGAGCTCCTACAATGAGCAGTTCTTC. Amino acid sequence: CASSETWSSYNEQFF.